Below, 24 T cell receptor beta chains from the same sample are listed, as sequenced in a study of shared clonotypes between healthy human individuals. Assay: immunoSEQ multiplex PCR; the TCRdb copy retains only in-frame clones and omits some. The sample holds 1.5 million to 2.5 million clones, around 96% seen once. CD8 cells regarded as naive lacked CD45RO, were positively chosen for CCR7, and omitted terminally differentiated effector memory CD45RA+ cells. Source material: naive CD8+ T cells sorted from blood. These receptors were collected from a man aged 18 to 30 in good health.

This clone was recorded only once. Other nucleotide sequences in the sample specify the same CDR3. The chain recombines TRBV11-2 with TRBJ2-7, with TRBD2 matching 11 bases. The CDR3 consists of 15 residues. CDR1 SGHAT and CDR2 FQNNGV come from the germline V gene. V gave up 2 bases and J gave up 3 bases; unmatched junction bases: 3. The CDR3 region has the DNA TGTGCCAGCAGCTTACGGCTAGCGGGAGGCTACGAGCAGTACTTC. This sequence encodes CASSLRLAGGYEQYF.

This rearrangement joins TRBV7-6 to TRBJ2-7, with D possibly being TRBD2 (5 bases). The ends were cut back, 6 bases at V and 0 bases at J, with 9 bases in the middle. Germline V gives CDR1 SGHVS, CDR2 FNYEAQ. This CDR3 comprises 13 residues. The CDR3 nucleotides are TGTGCCAGCAGTCCGGGGATCTCCTACGAGCAGTACTTC. Protein product: CASSPGISYEQYF.

This rearrangement joins TRBV27 to TRBJ2-5; D possibly uses TRBD1 or TRBD2 (5 bases each). Trimming removed 4 bases from V and 2 bases from J, with 14 bases in between. The V gene's germline CDR1 is MNHEY and CDR2 SMNVEV (reference sequence). The CDR3 runs to 15 residues. The CDR3 sequence is CASSSGTTTQETQYF. The DNA of the CDR3 is TGTGCCAGCAGTTCCGGGACCACAACACAAGAGACCCAGTACTTC.

V gene TRBV10-3 combines with J gene TRBJ2-2; D is possibly TRBD1 (5 bases). Trimming left V 3 bases short and J 2 bases short, with 7 bases between. CDR1 is ENHRY and CDR2 is SYGVKD in the germline V gene. The CDR3 extends over 14 amino acids. The CDR3 coding sequence is TGTGCCATCAGTGACAGGGAAAACACCGGGGAGCTGTTTTTT. Amino acid sequence: CAISDRENTGELFF.

CDR3 bases: TGCGCCAGCAGCCACGCAGGGGCCTACGAGCAGTACTTC. The encoded protein is CASSHAGAYEQYF. The chain has TRBV4-1 and TRBJ2-7; a possible D gene is TRBD1 (6 bases). Germline assignment: CDR1 MGHRA and CDR2 YSYEKL. The CDR3 is made up of 13 amino acids. Trimming removed 3 bases at V and 2 bases at J, with 8 bases between.

V gene TRBV2 combines with J gene TRBJ2-1, with 13 bases lining up with TRBD2. The V gene's germline CDR1 is SNHLY and CDR2 FYNNEI. The J segment lost 7 bases and the V segment lost 6 bases, leaving 9 bases of the junction unmatched. The CDR3 has 16 amino acids. CDR3 DNA: TGTGCCAGCAGCCCACTAGCGGGGGGGCGCTTTAATGAGCAGTTCTTC. Amino acids: CASSPLAGGRFNEQFF.

As concerns this clone: The identical CDR3 is also encoded by other nucleotide sequences in the sample. The chain carries TRBV27 and TRBJ2-7, with D tentatively TRBD2 (5 bases). CDR1 MNHEY and CDR2 SMNVEV come from the germline V gene (reference sequence). The V and J ends lost 5 bases and 2 bases respectively, with 10 bases between them. The CDR3 loop spans 13 amino acids. CDR3 region: CASSPGLTYEQYF. The CDR3 DNA follows: TGTGCCAGCAGTCCCGGACTTACCTACGAGCAGTACTTC.

This chain joins TRBV6-9 and TRBJ2-1; no clear D gene. This CDR3 has 14 amino acids. V gave up 2 bases and J gave up 3 bases, with 8 bases separating them. Germline V gene data show CDR1 as MNHGY and CDR2 as SVAAGI. The CDR3 nucleotides read TGTGCCAGCAGTTATGACTCAGACTACAATGAGCAGTTCTTC. Protein: CASSYDSDYNEQFF.

The rearrangement joins TRBV5-4 to TRBJ2-7; 9 nucleotides line up with TRBD2. CDR3 length: 13 amino acids. Germline-derived CDR1 and CDR2 are SGHNT and YYREEE (reference sequence). V was clipped by 4 bases and J by 7 bases; unmatched bases: 6. The CDR3 spells CASSPAGGAEQYF. The DNA of the CDR3 is TGTGCCAGCAGCCCGGCGGGGGGGGCGGAGCAGTACTTC.

The gene calls are TRBV4-3 and TRBJ2-7, with 8 bases identical to TRBD2. V dropped 0 bases and J dropped 2; count of bases not matched to a gene: 6. The CDR3 is 16 residues long. Germline V lookup: CDR1 LGHNA, CDR2 YSLEER. The chain's CDR3 is CASSQDTTSGAYEQYF. CDR3 sequence (DNA): TGCGCCAGCAGCCAAGATACTACTAGCGGCGCCTACGAGCAGTACTTC.

The rearrangement uses TRBV28 and TRBJ1-3; 7 bases line up with TRBD1. J gave up 3 bases and V 2 bases, and 4 bases lay outside the gene matches. Per germline, CDR1 MDHEN and CDR2 SYDVKM. The length of the CDR3 is 15 residues. In DNA form, the CDR3 reads TGTGCCAGCAGTTTAGGCAGGGGGGGTGGAAACACCATATATTTT. Protein: CASSLGRGGGNTIYF.

As to this clone: Other DNA variants within this sample encode the same CDR3. The chain's CDR3 is CASSLVDNEQFF. CDR3 bases: TGTGCCAGCAGCTTGGTTGACAATGAGCAGTTCTTC. V and J are TRBV7-6 and TRBJ2-1; unclear D gene. The CDR3 consists of 12 residues. Per germline, CDR1 SGHVS and CDR2 FNYEAQ. Deletions cut 3 bases from V and 5 bases from J, with 5 bases between. The full variable domain, completed using reference TRBV7-6 and TRBJ2-1, is GAGVSQSPRYKVTKRGQDVALRCDPISGHVSLYWYRQALGQGPEFLTYFNYEAQQDKSGLPNDRFSAERPEGSISTLTIQRTEQRDSAMYRCASSLVDNEQFFGPGTRLTVL.

CDR3: CASSQDRRYTEAFF. The CDR3 DNA reads as TGCGCCAGCAGCCAAGATCGGAGGTACACTGAAGCTTTCTTT. The V gene is TRBV4-1, the J gene TRBJ1-1; D is unresolved. This CDR3 has 14 amino acids. V lost 0 bases to trimming and J lost 3 bases, with 8 bases between them. CDR1 and CDR2 (germline): MGHRA, YSYEKL.

This chain links TRBV14 with TRBJ2-3, with TRBD2 matching 9 bases. The germline gives CDR1 SGHDN, CDR2 FVKESK. The CDR3 has 14 residues. V trimming: 4 bases; J trimming: 6 bases; junction bases outside the gene matches: 5. The CDR3 DNA sequence: TGTGCCAGCAGCCGAGCGGGGGGTCCGGATACGCAGTATTTT. Translating it yields CASSRAGGPDTQYF.

The chain recombines TRBV9 with TRBJ2-7; 10 bases align to TRBD1. Germline-derived CDR1 and CDR2 are SGDLS and YYNGEE. The CDR3 extends over 15 amino acids. V lost 4 bases and J lost 7; bases outside the gene matches: 11. CDR3 sequence: CASSPRTGGFGEQYF. CDR3 nucleotide sequence: TGTGCCAGCAGCCCCCGGACAGGGGGGTTTGGGGAGCAGTACTTC.

This clone has just one count. This chain joins TRBV27 and TRBJ2-1; D is uncertain. V lost 2 bases and J 1 base, leaving 6 bases between the germline ends. Germline loops: CDR1 MNHEY, CDR2 SMNVEV (reference sequence). The CDR3 is made up of 14 amino acids. The CDR3 nucleotides read TGTGCCAGCAGTTTAGACATTTCCTACAATGAGCAGTTCTTC. This codes for CASSLDISYNEQFF.

This chain uses TRBV5-1 with TRBJ2-1; no firm D call. Germline CDR1 and CDR2: SGHRS and YFSETQ. This CDR3 region has 12 residues. The V gene lost 0 bases and the J gene lost 10 bases, with 8 bases spanning the gap. The CDR3 bases are TGCGCCAGCAGCTTGGAGGCGCGGGAGCAGTTCTTC. It translates to CASSLEAREQFF. The full variable domain, in which reference TRBV5-1 and TRBJ2-1 provide the parts outside the CDR3, is KAGVTQTPRYLIKTRGQQVTLSCSPISGHRSVSWYQQTPGQGLQFLFEYFSETQRNKGNFPGRFSGRQFSNSRSEMNVSTLELGDSALYLCASSLEAREQFFGPGTRLTVL.

The gene calls are TRBV30 and TRBJ2-2; D not resolved. Germline CDR1 GTSNPN, CDR2 SVGIG (reference sequence). There are 11 residues in the CDR3. V was shortened by 1 base and J by 7 bases, with 4 bases between the two germline ends. CDR3 sequence: CAWSAVGELFF. Here the CDR3 DNA reads TGTGCCTGGAGTGCGGTCGGGGAGCTGTTTTTT.

The chain carries TRBV14 and TRBJ2-7; D is unresolved. This CDR3 has 14 residues. V was clipped by 3 bases and J by 1 base, with 10 bases between them. Germline V gene lookup returns CDR1 SGHDN and CDR2 FVKESK. CDR3 in DNA: TGTGCCAGCAGCCAGGGGTCGGTTTCCTACGAGCAGTACTTC. Protein: CASSQGSVSYEQYF.

The sample holds one count of this clone. The genes are TRBV6-5 and TRBJ2-1; maybe TRBD2 (6 bases). V dropped 6 bases and J dropped 4 bases, with 16 bases sitting between them. The CDR3 is 15 amino acids. The germline V gene has CDR1 MNHEY and CDR2 SVGAGI. The CDR3 region is CASSAGVSGYNEQFF. Written as DNA, the CDR3 is TGTGCCAGCAGCGCCGGGGTTAGCGGATACAATGAGCAGTTCTTC.

The V gene is TRBV11-2, the J gene TRBJ2-7, with D perhaps TRBD1 (5 bases). Germline lookup yields CDR1 SGHAT and CDR2 FQNNGV. V lost 1 base, J lost 5 bases, and 12 bases lay in between. The CDR3 has 14 amino acids. The CDR3 bases are TGTGCCAGCAGCTTAGTTTCCAGGGCCCACGAGCAGTACTTC. Its translation: CASSLVSRAHEQYF. Looking up the rest from reference TRBV11-2 and TRBJ2-7 gives the full variable domain: EAGVAQSPRYKIIEKRQSVAFWCNPISGHATLYWYQQILGQGPKLLIQFQNNGVVDDSQLPKDRFSAERLKGVDSTLKIQPAKLEDSAVYLCASSLVSRAHEQYFGPGTRLTVT.

The chain joins TRBV4-1 to TRBJ2-7; D remains unclear. CDR3 size: 13 residues. Per the germline V gene, CDR1 is MGHRA and CDR2 is YSYEKL. Trimming stripped 0 bases from V and 6 bases from J, with 9 bases between. This CDR3 reads CASSQERKAEQYF. CDR3 DNA sequence: TGCGCCAGCAGCCAAGAAAGGAAAGCCGAGCAGTACTTC.

Worth noting for this clone: Other DNA variants within this sample encode the same CDR3. The DNA for the CDR3 is TGTGCCTGGAGTGTCGATAGCTCCTACGAGCAGTACTTC. It is translated as CAWSVDSSYEQYF. The chain employs TRBV30 and TRBJ2-7; D is unclear. CDR1 and CDR2 (germline): GTSNPN, SVGIG (reference sequence). With 0 bases removed from V and 0 bases from J, the gap between germline ends came to 6 bases. CDR3 length: 13 residues.

V and J are TRBV7-9 and TRBJ1-2; 8 bases match TRBD1. Germline trimming cut 4 bases from V and 4 bases from J; bases unmatched to any gene: 8. CDR1 is SEHNR and CDR2 is FQNEAQ in the germline V gene (reference sequence). The CDR3 totals 15 residues. The CDR3 nucleotides read TGTGCCAGCAGCTCAGGGGGCTGGGGTGGCTATGGCTACACCTTC. This encodes CASSSGGWGGYGYTF.